Presented here are 14 T cell receptor beta chains from one specimen sequenced in a study of a mutant IDH1 vaccine in newly diagnosed glioma. For these TCRs, the target antigens are not known. Assay: immunoSEQ multiplex PCR; the TCRdb copy retains only in-frame clones and omits some. The sample consists of about 29,000 clones, around three quarters of them appearing once. Sample time point: week 35, safety follow-up. Each dose of the vaccine consisted of 300 ug of mutant IDH1 20-mer peptide, with topical imiquimod. The specimen comprised PBMCs, sampled from a glioma patient whose treatment included an IDH1 peptide vaccine. The origin of the receptors is a man aged 45-65 years with glioma.

This clone was seen a few times. The chain combines TRBV27 with TRBJ1-1, with D possibly matching TRBD1 (6 bases). Trimming removed 5 bases at V and 6 bases at J, with 16 bases between. Germline V gene data show CDR1 as MNHEY and CDR2 as SMNVEV (reference sequence). CDR3 size: 14 residues. Here the CDR3 DNA reads TGTGCCAGCAGTGTCAGGGGTCTGGTCCCTGAAGCTTTCTTT. It translates to CASSVRGLVPEAFF.

The chain couples TRBV4-1 to TRBJ2-2; D remains unclear. The CDR3 runs to 15 residues. Germline lookup yields CDR1 MGHRA and CDR2 YSYEKL. V was shortened by 1 base and J by 2 bases, with 8 bases between the two germline ends. This CDR3 is CASSQVLQNTGELFF. The CDR3 DNA sequence: TGCGCCAGCAGCCAAGTCCTACAAAACACCGGGGAGCTGTTTTTT.

The table lists this clone with a few counts. This chain connects TRBV11-3 to TRBJ2-1; 12 nucleotides line up with TRBD2. The CDR3 contains 15 residues. Germline CDR1 is SGHNT and CDR2 is YENEEA. V gave up 4 bases and J gave up 7 bases; unmatched junction bases: 5. The CDR3 DNA is TGTGCCAGCAGCTCTAGCGGGGGGGCTGTAAATGAGCAGTTCTTC. This codes for CASSSSGGAVNEQFF.

This clone occurred a few times. Written as DNA, the CDR3 is TGCGCCAGCAGCTTGGCCGGGGTTAGCAATCAGCCCCAGCATTTT. Its protein product is CASSLAGVSNQPQHF. The rearrangement uses TRBV5-1 and TRBJ1-5; D not certain. Looked up from germline, CDR1 is SGHRS and CDR2 is YFSETQ. CDR3 length: 15 residues. The ends were cut back, 0 bases at V and 0 bases at J, with 7 bases in the middle.

This clone was recorded once. This rearrangement joins TRBV5-4 to TRBJ2-7; the D gene is possibly TRBD2 (5 bases). Germline V gene lookup returns CDR1 SGHNT and CDR2 YYREEE (reference sequence). V lost 5 bases, J lost 5 bases, and 17 bases lay in between. The length of the CDR3 is 14 residues. CDR3 nucleotides: TGTGCCAGCAGATCGGGATCCTCATCGGACGAGCAGTACTTC. Translation gives CASRSGSSSDEQYF.

The rearrangement links TRBV9 to TRBJ2-1; D ambiguous. Deletions cut 0 bases from V and 7 bases from J, with 11 bases between. The germline gives CDR1 SGDLS, CDR2 YYNGEE. CDR3 size: 14 residues. CDR3 in DNA: TGTGCCAGCAGCGTAGACATGACTGGTAATGAGCAGTTCTTC. Translation: CASSVDMTGNEQFF.

The gene calls are TRBV10-1 and TRBJ2-3; 7 nucleotides align to TRBD2. Trimming cost V 8 bases and J 2 bases; bases outside gene matches: 22. Germline CDR1 and CDR2: WNHNN and SYGVQD (reference sequence). CDR3 length: 19 amino acids. In nucleotides, the CDR3 is TGCGCCAGCCAGTGTGCTAGCGGCCCCCTGGGTCCCATCACAGATACGCAGTATTTT. Amino acid sequence: CASQCASGPLGPITDTQYF.

This chain links TRBV2 with TRBJ2-7, with D unclear. The V gene's germline CDR1 is SNHLY and CDR2 FYNNEI. Trimming shortened V by 8 bases and J by 7 bases, and 15 bases separated the two germline ends. This CDR3 region has 12 residues. DNA for the CDR3: TGTGCCAGCGCCGGGCCCATGAGGGAGCAGTACTTC. This codes for CASAGPMREQYF.

The V gene is TRBV19, the J gene TRBJ1-1; the D is unclear. The CDR3 loop spans 15 amino acids. Trimming removed 7 bases at V and 3 bases at J, with 18 bases between. Germline V gives CDR1 LNHDA, CDR2 SQIVND (reference sequence). CDR3 loop: CASKTHRAKDTEAFF. CDR3 nucleotide sequence: TGTGCCAGTAAAACCCATAGGGCCAAGGACACTGAAGCTTTCTTT.

The gene calls are TRBV5-1 and TRBJ1-1; D unresolved. The CDR3 consists of 14 residues. The germline V gene has CDR1 SGHRS and CDR2 YFSETQ. Trimming left V 1 base short and J 2 bases short, with 9 bases between. The CDR3 here is CASSLFSQNTEAFF. Written as DNA, the CDR3 is TGCGCCAGCAGCTTGTTCAGCCAAAACACTGAAGCTTTCTTT.

V is TRBV6-6 and J is TRBJ1-5, with a possible D match to TRBD1 (5 bases). V was shortened by 2 bases and J by 6 bases, with 11 bases between the two germline ends. CDR1 is MNHNY and CDR2 is SVGAGI in the germline V gene (reference sequence). The CDR3 consists of 14 residues. The CDR3 loop reads CASSYMGVAQPQHF. The DNA for the CDR3 is TGTGCCAGCAGTTACATGGGGGTGGCTCAGCCCCAGCATTTT.

The chain combines TRBV5-1 with TRBJ2-4, with a tentative D call TRBD1 (6 bases). Germline CDR1 is SGHRS and CDR2 is YFSETQ. Between the trimmed V and J ends, which lost 2 bases and 8 bases, there was a span of 23 bases. The CDR3 has 17 residues. CDR3 protein: CASSLSLGGSSVDIQYF. CDR3 DNA: TGCGCCAGCAGCTTAAGCCTAGGGGGTTCGTCGGTAGACATTCAGTACTTC.

The V call is TRBV27, the J call TRBJ1-6; TRBD1 aligns across 8 bases. Germline lookup yields CDR1 MNHEY and CDR2 SMNVEV (reference sequence). This CDR3 is built from 16 residues. V was pared by 2 bases and J by 7 bases, with 7 bases of the junction left unmatched. For the CDR3, the DNA is TGTGCCAGCAGTTTAGGGCGCAGGGGGCTGAATTCACCCCTCCACTTT. Its protein product is CASSLGRRGLNSPLHF.

This rearrangement joins TRBV6-6 to TRBJ1-1; D is ambiguous. Germline-derived CDR1 and CDR2 are MNHNY and SVGAGI (reference sequence). There are 11 residues in the CDR3. The V and J ends lost 2 bases and 11 bases respectively, with 9 bases between them. Here the CDR3 DNA reads TGTGCCAGCAGTTACGGGGTAGGGGCTTTCTTT. The encoded protein is CASSYGVGAFF.